Listed below are T cell receptor beta chains from one sample, sequenced in a study of CD8 T cells in ankylosing spondylitis. TCRdb fed the 5' RACE reads into MiXCR, producing one record per CDR3 protein. The data show a few hundred thousand distinct CDR3 sequences, with 17% seen just once and over 0.9% held by the top ten. The source material was blood, either unsorted or a sorted T cell fraction (not recorded which). The receptors here all came from a male donor with ankylosing spondylitis. The CDR3 runs from the conserved cysteine through the conserved F or W. The order of the fields is V gene, D gene, J gene, clone size, CDR3 protein, CDR3 DNA. A D gene is named only where the DNA matches it firmly. Rows may omit the clone size; those that give it use once, few, many or a size class.

>TRBV20-1|NA|TRBJ2-3|once
CSARDESSRGTDTQYF
TGCAGTGCTAGAGATGAGAGCTCTAGAGGGACAGATACGCAGTATTTT
>TRBV7-2|NA|TRBJ1-4|many
CASSLSSLNEKLFF
TGTGCCAGCAGCTTAAGCAGCCTTAATGAAAAACTGTTTTTT
>TRBV19|NA|TRBJ1-5|NA
CASSTPQRGLNQPQHF
TGTGCCAGTAGTACCCCCCAGAGGGGACTCAATCAGCCCCAGCATTTT
>TRBV29-1|NA|TRBJ2-1|few
CSVETGYSYNEQFF
TGCAGCGTTGAAACGGGATACTCCTACAATGAGCAGTTCTTC
>TRBV28|NA|TRBJ1-1|few
CASSFRRQVTEAFF
TGTGCCAGCAGTTTCCGGAGACAAGTCACTGAAGCTTTCTTT
>TRBV20-1|NA|TRBJ1-1|NA
CSARGVTSEAFF
TGCAGTGCTAGAGGGGTCACGTCGGAAGCTTTCTTT
>TRBV30|TRBD1|TRBJ1-2|NA
CAWSRPGQDLGYTF
TGTGCCTGGAGTCGCCCTGGACAGGACCTTGGCTACACCTTC
>TRBV9|NA|TRBJ2-1|many
CASSVELRNEQFF
TGTGCCAGCAGCGTAGAACTAAGGAATGAGCAGTTCTTC
>TRBV29-1|NA|TRBJ2-7|NA
CSVLSLNEQYF
TGCAGCGTTCTCAGTCTCAACGAGCAGTACTTC
>TRBV18|TRBD1|TRBJ2-1|NA
CASSLKIDGTGIYNEQFF
TGTGCCAGCTCACTTAAAATAGACGGGACAGGGATCTACAATGAGCAGTTCTTC
>TRBV2|TRBD1|TRBJ2-3|few
CASTHLGTGATDTQYF
TGTGCCAGCACCCACTTGGGGACAGGGGCCACAGATACGCAGTATTTT
>TRBV12-3/TRBV12-4|NA|TRBJ2-2|many
CASSLKQGGFGELFF
TGTGCCAGCAGTTTAAAACAGGGAGGATTCGGGGAGCTGTTTTTT
>TRBV30|NA|TRBJ2-1|few
CAWSVGIRNEQFF
TGTGCCTGGAGTGTTGGTATTCGCAATGAGCAGTTCTTC
>TRBV11-3|NA|TRBJ2-1|NA
CASSLSGTNNEQFF
TGTGCCAGCAGCTTGTCCGGGACAAACAATGAGCAGTTCTTC
>TRBV6-1|NA|TRBJ1-2|NA
CASRTEKFNYGYTF
TGTGCCAGCCGTACGGAGAAATTTAACTATGGCTACACCTTC
>TRBV10-3|NA|TRBJ1-2|NA
CAISAAGVDYGYTF
TGTGCCATCAGTGCGGCAGGGGTGGACTATGGCTACACCTTC
>TRBV6-1|TRBD1|TRBJ2-7|NA
CASREEGQGREQYF
TGTGCCAGCCGGGAAGAGGGACAGGGAAGAGAGCAGTACTTC
>TRBV5-1|NA|TRBJ2-6|few
CASSLGAALSGANVLTF
TGCGCCAGCAGCTTGGGGGCAGCCCTCTCTGGGGCCAACGTCCTGACTTTC
>TRBV15|TRBD1|TRBJ2-1|few
CATSRKWDRANNEQFF
TGTGCCACCAGCAGAAAATGGGACAGGGCCAACAATGAGCAGTTCTTC
>TRBV12-5|TRBD1|TRBJ2-2|few
CASGLVIEGQGTGELFF
TGTGCTAGTGGTTTGGTAATAGAAGGACAGGGAACCGGGGAGCTGTTTTTT
>TRBV28|NA|TRBJ2-6|NA
CASSWRTGARGANVLTF
TGTGCCAGCAGTTGGCGGACGGGAGCGCGAGGGGCCAACGTCCTGACTTTC
>TRBV10-1|NA|TRBJ1-3|NA
CARTRESSGNTIYF
TGCGCCAGAACCAGGGAGAGCTCTGGAAACACCATATATTTT
>TRBV11-2|NA|TRBJ2-2|many
CASSLGVMGTGELFF
TGTGCCAGCAGCTTAGGTGTGATGGGAACCGGGGAGCTGTTTTTT
>TRBV11-2|NA|TRBJ2-5|NA
CASSLLRGTQYF
TGTGCCAGCAGCCTCCTACGGGGGACCCAGTACTTC
>TRBV5-5|NA|TRBJ2-6|NA
CASSSQQGRSGANVLTF
TGTGCCAGCAGCTCTCAACAGGGCAGGTCTGGGGCCAACGTCCTGACTTTC